The sequence of this TCR beta chain was determined in a study of shared clonotypes between healthy human individuals. For the study at large: Participating donors consisted of a couple of women and a few men aged 18 to 49. Findings and caveats of the study: Only blood was sampled; tissue repertoires likely differ. Expectations were that clonotype sharing among donors would be affected by sequencing depth.

As to this clone: Its antigen is not known.

Only in-frame clones appear in the TCRdb table, and some are missing; sequencing was by immunoSEQ multiplex PCR. The sample consists of about 1.5 million clones, 98% of them appearing once. Trimming took off 5 bases at V and 4 bases at J, with 9 bases between the two ends. Germline V gives CDR1 SQVTM, CDR2 ANQGSEA. The length of the CDR3 is 12 residues. Sample: naive CD4+ T cells sorted from blood. The sample's subset: CD45RA+ positively selected. This chain joins TRBV29-1 and TRBJ2-1, with no clear D. The clonotype originates from a man aged 30 to 45 in good health. The CDR3 DNA sequence: TGCAGCGTTTCCTGGCAGTACAATGAGCAGTTCTTC. It encodes CSVSWQYNEQFF.